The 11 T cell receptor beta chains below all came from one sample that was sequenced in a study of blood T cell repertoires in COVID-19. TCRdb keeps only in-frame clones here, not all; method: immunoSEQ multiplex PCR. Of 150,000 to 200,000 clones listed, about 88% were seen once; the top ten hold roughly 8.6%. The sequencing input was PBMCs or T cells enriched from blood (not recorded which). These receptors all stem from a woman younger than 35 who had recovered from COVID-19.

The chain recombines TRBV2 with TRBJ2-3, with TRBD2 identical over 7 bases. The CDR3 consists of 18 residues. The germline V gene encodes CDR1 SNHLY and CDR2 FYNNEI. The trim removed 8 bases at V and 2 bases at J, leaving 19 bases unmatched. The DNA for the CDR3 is TGTGCCAGCTGTACGGGGCTAGCGGTAGACCCTCTCACAGATACGCAGTATTTT. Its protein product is CASCTGLAVDPLTDTQYF.

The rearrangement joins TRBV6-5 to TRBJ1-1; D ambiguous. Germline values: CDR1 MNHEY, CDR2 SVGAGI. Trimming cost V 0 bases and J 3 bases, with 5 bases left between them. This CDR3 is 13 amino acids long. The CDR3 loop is CASSYSPDTEAFF. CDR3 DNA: TGTGCCAGCAGTTACTCCCCAGACACTGAAGCTTTCTTT.

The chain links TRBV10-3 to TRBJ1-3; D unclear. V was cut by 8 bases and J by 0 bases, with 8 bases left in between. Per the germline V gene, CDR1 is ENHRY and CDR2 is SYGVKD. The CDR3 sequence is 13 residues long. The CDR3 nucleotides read TGTGCCATCGTGTCAAACTCTGGAAACACCATATATTTT. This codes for CAIVSNSGNTIYF.

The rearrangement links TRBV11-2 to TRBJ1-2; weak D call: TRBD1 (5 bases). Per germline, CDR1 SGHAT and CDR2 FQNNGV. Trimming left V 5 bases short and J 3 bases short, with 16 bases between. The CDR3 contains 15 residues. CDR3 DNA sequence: TGTGCCAGCAGCCTATCTCCCGGGACTCACTATGGCTACACCTTC. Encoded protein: CASSLSPGTHYGYTF.

The CDR3 spells CASSQEAVRSGAPGPYEQYF. The CDR3, as DNA: TGCGCCAGCAGCCAAGAGGCGGTCCGGTCAGGGGCGCCAGGACCCTACGAGCAGTACTTC. The rearrangement uses TRBV4-3 and TRBJ2-7, with a weak D call TRBD1 (6 bases). CDR1 and CDR2 (germline): LGHNA, YSLEER. This CDR3 has 20 amino acids. The V end lost 0 bases, the J end lost 2 bases, and 26 bases lay between the germline ends.

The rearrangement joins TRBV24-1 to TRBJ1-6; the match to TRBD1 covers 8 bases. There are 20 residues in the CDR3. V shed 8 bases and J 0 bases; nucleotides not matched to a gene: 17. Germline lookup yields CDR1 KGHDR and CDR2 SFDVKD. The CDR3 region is CATTMAQQGEPSSYNSPLHF. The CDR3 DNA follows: TGTGCCACCACCATGGCCCAACAGGGGGAGCCGAGCTCCTATAATTCACCCCTCCACTTT.

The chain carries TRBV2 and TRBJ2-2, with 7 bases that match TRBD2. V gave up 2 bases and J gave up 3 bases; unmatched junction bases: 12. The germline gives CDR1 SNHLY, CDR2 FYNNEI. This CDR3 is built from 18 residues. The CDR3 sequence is CASSEPHSGAPYTGELFF. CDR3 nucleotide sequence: TGTGCCAGCAGTGAACCCCACAGCGGGGCTCCCTACACCGGGGAGCTGTTTTTT.

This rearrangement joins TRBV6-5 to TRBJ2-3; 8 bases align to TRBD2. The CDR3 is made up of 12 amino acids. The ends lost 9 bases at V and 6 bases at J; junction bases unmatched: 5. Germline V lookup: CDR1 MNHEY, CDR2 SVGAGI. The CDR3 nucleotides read TGTGCCAGTCGGGGGGGCATCGATACGCAGTATTTT. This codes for CASRGGIDTQYF.

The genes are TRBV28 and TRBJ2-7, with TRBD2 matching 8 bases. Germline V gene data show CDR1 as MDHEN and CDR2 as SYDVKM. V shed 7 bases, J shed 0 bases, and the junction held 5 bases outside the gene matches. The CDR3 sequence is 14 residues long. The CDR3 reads CASTSAGGSYEQYF. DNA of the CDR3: TGTGCCAGCACCTCGGCGGGGGGCTCCTACGAGCAGTACTTC.

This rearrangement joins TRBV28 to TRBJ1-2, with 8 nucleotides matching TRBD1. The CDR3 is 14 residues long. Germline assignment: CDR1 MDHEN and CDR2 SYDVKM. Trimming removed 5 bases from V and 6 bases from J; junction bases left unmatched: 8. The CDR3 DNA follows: TGTGCCAGCAGTGACCAGGGGGCGGTCAATGGCTACACCTTC. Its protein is CASSDQGAVNGYTF.

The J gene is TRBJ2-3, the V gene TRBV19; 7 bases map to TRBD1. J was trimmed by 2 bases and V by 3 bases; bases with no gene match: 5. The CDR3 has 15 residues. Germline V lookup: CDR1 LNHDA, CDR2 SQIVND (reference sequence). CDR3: CASSMGQRHTDTQYF. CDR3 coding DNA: TGTGCCAGTAGTATGGGACAGCGGCACACAGATACGCAGTATTTT.